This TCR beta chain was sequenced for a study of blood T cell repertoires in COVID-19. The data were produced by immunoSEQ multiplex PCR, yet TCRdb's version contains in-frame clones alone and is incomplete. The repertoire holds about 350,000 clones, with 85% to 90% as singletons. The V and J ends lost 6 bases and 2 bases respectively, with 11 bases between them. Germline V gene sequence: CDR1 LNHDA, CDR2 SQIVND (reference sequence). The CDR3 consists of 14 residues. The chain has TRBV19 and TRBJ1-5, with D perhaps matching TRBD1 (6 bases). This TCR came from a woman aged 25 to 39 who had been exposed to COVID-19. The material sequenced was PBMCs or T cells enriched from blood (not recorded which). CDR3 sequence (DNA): TGTGCCAGTAGCCTACAGGGTGGCAATCAGCCCCAGCATTTT. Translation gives CASSLQGGNQPQHF.